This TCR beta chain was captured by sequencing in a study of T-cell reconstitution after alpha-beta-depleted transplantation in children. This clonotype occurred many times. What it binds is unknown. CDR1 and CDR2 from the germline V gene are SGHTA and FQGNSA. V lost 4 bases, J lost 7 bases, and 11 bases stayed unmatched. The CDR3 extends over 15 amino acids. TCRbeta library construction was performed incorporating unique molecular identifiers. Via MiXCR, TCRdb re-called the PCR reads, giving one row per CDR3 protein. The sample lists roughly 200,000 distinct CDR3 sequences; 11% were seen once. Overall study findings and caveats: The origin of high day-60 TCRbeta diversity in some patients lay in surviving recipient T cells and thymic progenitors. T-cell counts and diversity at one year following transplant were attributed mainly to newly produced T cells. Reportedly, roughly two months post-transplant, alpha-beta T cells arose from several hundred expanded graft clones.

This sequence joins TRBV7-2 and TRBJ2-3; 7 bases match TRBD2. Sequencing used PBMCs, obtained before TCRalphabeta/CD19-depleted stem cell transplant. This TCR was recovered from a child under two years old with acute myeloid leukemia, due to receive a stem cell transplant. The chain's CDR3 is CASSSGLSAAHTQYF. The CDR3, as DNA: TGTGCCAGCAGCTCGGGACTATCCGCGGCTCATACGCAGTATTTT.